Listed below are T cell receptor beta chains from one sample, sequenced in a study of molecular identifiers for immune sequencing clone quantification. Each CDR3 protein gets one entry after TCRdb re-called the PCR reads with MiXCR. The sample lists around 480,000 distinct CDR3 sequences; 20% to 25% were seen once. Material for sequencing was naive CD8+ T cells from blood, with Jurkat cell RNA spiked in. The receptors here all came from a human donor in good health. Some libraries in this study had Jurkat cell RNA spiked in. CDR3s include the opening cysteine and the closing phenylalanine or tryptophan. D genes are given only for firm matches. Size tells how often a clone was seen (once, few, many) or the class of an expanded clone, and some rows leave it out.

clone_size d_call j_call v_call cdr3_aa cdr3_nt
. . TRBJ2-2 TRBV3-1 CASSQRSYTGELFF TGTGCCAGCAGCCAACGCAGTTACACCGGGGAGCTGTTTTTT
few . TRBJ2-7 TRBV27 CASSLRGRVYEQYF TGTGCCAGCAGTTTAAGGGGCAGGGTCTACGAGCAGTACTTC
. TRBD1 TRBJ1-5 TRBV28 CASSLGQGGTSFARPQHF TGTGCCAGCAGTTTAGGGCAGGGGGGAACCTCGTTTGCTCGGCCCCAGCATTTT
few . TRBJ2-1 TRBV19 CASSIGSTDEQFF TGTGCCAGTAGTATAGGGAGTACGGATGAGCAGTTCTTC
many . TRBJ2-7 TRBV4-1 CASSQGPGATYEQYF TGCGCCAGCAGCCAAGGTCCGGGGGCTACCTACGAGCAGTACTTC
. TRBD1 TRBJ2-7 TRBV6-5 CASSTRQGGPWRSSYEQYF TGTGCCAGCAGTACAAGACAGGGCGGTCCCTGGAGGAGCTCCTACGAGCAGTACTTC
once . TRBJ2-3 TRBV27 CACSLTYGLDTQYF TGTGCCTGCAGTTTAACCTACGGCCTGGATACGCAGTATTTT
. . TRBJ2-3 TRBV3-1 CASSQGLLRDTQYF TGTGCCAGCAGCCAGGGACTTTTAAGAGATACGCAGTATTTT
. . TRBJ2-7 TRBV27 CASSLAGADEQYF TGTGCCAGCAGTTTAGCCGGGGCAGACGAGCAGTACTTC
many TRBD1 TRBJ2-7 TRBV6-5 CASSYSSGQGAYEQYF TGTGCCAGCAGTTACTCCTCGGGACAGGGGGCCTACGAGCAGTACTTC
many . TRBJ2-3 TRBV19 CASSTLGVHTDTQYF TGTGCCAGTAGTACCCTTGGGGTCCACACAGATACGCAGTATTTT
. TRBD2 TRBJ2-2 TRBV29-1 CGVRLAGDQTGELFF TGCGGCGTGAGACTAGCAGGAGACCAGACCGGGGAGCTGTTTTTT
few TRBD1 TRBJ2-7 TRBV7-9 CASSLGTGGTDEQYF TGTGCCAGCAGCTTAGGGACAGGGGGAACGGACGAGCAGTACTTC
few TRBD1 TRBJ2-4 TRBV12-3/TRBV12-4 CASSMGQGGNIQYF TGTGCCAGCAGCATGGGACAGGGCGGAAACATTCAGTACTTC
. TRBD2 TRBJ2-1 TRBV7-9 CASSLTTAGPHNEQFF TGTGCCAGCAGCTTAACAACAGCGGGACCTCACAATGAGCAGTTCTTC
. . TRBJ1-1 TRBV6-5 CASSHPLERTEAFF TGTGCCAGCAGCCATCCCCTCGAGCGCACTGAAGCTTTCTTT
many TRBD1 TRBJ2-4 TRBV2 CASSPPSGTGEGIQYF TGTGCCAGCAGTCCCCCCTCCGGGACAGGGGAGGGCATTCAGTACTTC
many . TRBJ1-5 TRBV21-1 CASSYTDQPQHF TGTGCCAGCAGTTACACGGATCAGCCCCAGCATTTT
many . TRBJ2-7 TRBV12-3/TRBV12-4 CASSLPSGSKNEQYF TGTGCCAGCAGTTTACCCTCAGGGTCGAAGAACGAGCAGTACTTC
many TRBD1 TRBJ1-1 TRBV27 CASSPGTGWVGAEAFF TGTGCCAGCAGTCCAGGGACAGGGTGGGTCGGGGCTGAAGCTTTCTTT
. TRBD2 TRBJ2-3 TRBV2 CASTIAGGRTDTQYF TGTGCCAGCACTATAGCGGGGGGAAGGACAGATACGCAGTATTTT
few TRBD2 TRBJ2-1 TRBV4-3 CASSQDSASGRTYNEQFF TGCGCCAGCAGCCAAGACTCGGCTAGCGGGAGAACCTACAATGAGCAGTTCTTC
many TRBD1 TRBJ2-7 TRBV7-2 CASSLDRDSLSYEQYF TGTGCCAGCAGCTTAGACCGGGACAGCCTCTCCTACGAGCAGTACTTC
many TRBD1 TRBJ1-4 TRBV29-1 CSVSTGEWEKLFF TGCAGCGTTTCCACAGGGGAGTGGGAAAAACTGTTTTTT
many . TRBJ2-3 TRBV11-2 CASSLPFDTQYF TGTGCCAGCAGCTTGCCCTTTGATACGCAGTATTTT
few TRBD2 TRBJ2-3 TRBV5-4 CASSLLGAGGSADTQYF TGTGCCAGCAGCCTTCTCGGAGCGGGAGGGAGCGCAGATACGCAGTATTTT
many TRBD1 TRBJ2-7 TRBV29-1 CSGGTGPYEQYF TGCAGCGGCGGGACAGGCCCATACGAGCAGTACTTC
few . TRBJ1-5 TRBV12-3/TRBV12-4 CARAQEASNQPQHF TGTGCCAGGGCCCAGGAGGCTAGCAATCAGCCCCAGCATTTT
many TRBD1 TRBJ2-3 TRBV7-9 CASTRSDRGIVRSTDTQYF TGTGCCAGCACTCGTTCGGACAGGGGGATTGTGAGGAGCACAGATACGCAGTATTTT
. . TRBJ1-1 TRBV20-1 CSAREGVVAFF TGCAGTGCTAGGGAAGGCGTGGTGGCTTTCTTT